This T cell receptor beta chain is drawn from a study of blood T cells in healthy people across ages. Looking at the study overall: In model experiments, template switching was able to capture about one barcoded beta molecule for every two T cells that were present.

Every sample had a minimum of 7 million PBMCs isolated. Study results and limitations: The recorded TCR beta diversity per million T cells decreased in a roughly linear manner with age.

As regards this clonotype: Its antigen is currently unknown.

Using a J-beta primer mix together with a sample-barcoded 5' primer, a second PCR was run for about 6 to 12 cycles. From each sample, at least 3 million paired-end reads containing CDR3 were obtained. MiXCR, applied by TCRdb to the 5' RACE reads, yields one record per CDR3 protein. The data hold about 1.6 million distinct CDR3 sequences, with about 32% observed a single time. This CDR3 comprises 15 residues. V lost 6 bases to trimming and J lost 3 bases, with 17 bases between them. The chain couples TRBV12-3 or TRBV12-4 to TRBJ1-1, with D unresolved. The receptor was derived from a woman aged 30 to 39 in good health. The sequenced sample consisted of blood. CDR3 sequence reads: CASSRTGARDTEAFF. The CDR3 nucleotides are TGTGCCAGCAGCCGGACCGGAGCGAGGGACACTGAAGCTTTCTTT.